Listed here are 27 T cell receptor beta chains from one sample, sequenced in a study of Ad26.COV2.S vaccination and SARS-CoV-2 variants. Some clones are missing from TCRdb's copy, which holds only in-frame ones; the method was immunoSEQ multiplex PCR. The sample holds hundreds of thousands of clones, around 86% seen once. Treatment denoted: around 19 received Ad26.COV2.S at low or high dose, single or two shots; about 5 received placebo; per-sample allocation not given. The study sampled participants on day 63 after the first vaccine or placebo injection. The material was peripheral blood, obtained in a trial of Ad26.COV2.S vaccine versus placebo. The receptors here all came from a person aged 18-65 years who received the Ad26.COV2.S COVID-19 vaccine or a placebo.

The gene calls are TRBV14 and TRBJ2-7; 9 nucleotides align to TRBD1. The CDR3 length is 12 residues. Germline V CDR1 and CDR2: SGHDN, FVKESK. V gave up 6 bases and J gave up 9 bases; unmatched junction bases: 6. CDR3 sequence reads: CASRLTGGAQYF. Here the CDR3 DNA reads TGTGCCAGCAGACTCACAGGGGGCGCGCAGTACTTC.

V and J are TRBV30 and TRBJ1-2; D gene ambiguous. CDR1 is GTSNPN, CDR2 SVGIG, per germline (reference sequence). This CDR3 has 12 residues. V lost 2 bases, J lost 5 bases, and 9 bases lay in between. DNA for the CDR3: TGTGCCTGGAGTAAGGAGACGTATGGCTACACCTTC. Residues: CAWSKETYGYTF.

The chain uses TRBV5-1 and TRBJ2-7, with D maybe TRBD1 (5 bases). This CDR3 has 13 amino acids. CDR1 is SGHRS and CDR2 is YFSETQ in the germline V gene. Trimming stripped 4 bases from V and 4 bases from J, with 12 bases between. CDR3 residues: CASSPLTGYEQYF. DNA of the CDR3: TGCGCCAGCAGCCCTCTTACAGGTTACGAGCAGTACTTC.

This chain connects TRBV7-3 to TRBJ2-1; D possibly uses TRBD1 or TRBD2 (6 bases each). Germline CDR1 and CDR2: SGHTA and FQGTGA. There are 15 residues in the CDR3. V dropped 2 bases and J dropped 3 bases, with 11 bases sitting between them. CDR3: CASSLSGADYNEQFF. Written as DNA, the CDR3 is TGTGCCAGCAGCTTATCGGGGGCCGACTACAATGAGCAGTTCTTC.

The V gene is TRBV4-1, the J gene TRBJ1-1, with D possibly TRBD1 on 5 matching bases. Trimming stripped 1 base from V and 2 bases from J, with 8 bases between. The CDR3 is made up of 14 amino acids. Germline CDR1 reads MGHRA; CDR2 reads YSYEKL. CDR3 coding DNA: TGCGCCAGCAGCCAAGGGGGGACTAACACTGAAGCTTTCTTT. Translating gives CASSQGGTNTEAFF.

V is TRBV29-1 and J is TRBJ2-3, with TRBD1 identical over 11 bases. V trimming: 7 bases; J trimming: 2 bases; junction bases outside the gene matches: 8. There are 15 residues in the CDR3. CDR1 and CDR2 from the germline V gene are SQVTM and ANQGSEA. CDR3 residues: CSAAEDRGLTDTQYF. The CDR3 nucleotides are TGCAGCGCCGCCGAGGACAGGGGGCTCACAGATACGCAGTATTTT.

In the case of this clone: The junction and the germline gene differ at one end; a read error may be behind it. The chain carries TRBV7-8 and TRBJ1-2, with a possible D match to TRBD1 (5 bases). CDR1 is SGHVS, CDR2 FQNEAQ, per germline. The CDR3 sequence is 14 residues long. The DNA for the CDR3 is TGTGCCAGCCGCTTGGGGGGGGGAGTCTATGGCTACACCTTC. It translates to CASRLGGGVYGYTF.

V usage is TRBV6-6 and J usage is TRBJ2-3; TRBD1 agrees at 8 bases. Germline-derived CDR1 and CDR2 are MNHNY and SVGAGI (reference sequence). Losses at the gene ends were 6 bases for V and 11 bases for J; bases not matched to a gene: 7. The CDR3 is 12 amino acids. CDR3 DNA: TGTGCCAGCAGGCGGGGACAGGTTTTGCAGTATTTT. Translating it yields CASRRGQVLQYF.

The V and J genes are TRBV18 and TRBJ1-1, with D hard to call. V lost 0 bases, J lost 3 bases, and 11 bases lay in between. Germline CDR1 KGHSH, CDR2 LQKENI. The CDR3 is made up of 15 amino acids. The CDR3 coding sequence is TGTGCCAGCTCACCACCATATCGGACGGACACTGAAGCTTTCTTT. Its translation: CASSPPYRTDTEAFF.

The chain combines TRBV6-1 with TRBJ2-7; D could derive from TRBD1 or TRBD2 (6 bases each). V lost 1 base, J lost 2 bases, and 15 bases lay in between. CDR3 length: 16 residues. Germline lookup yields CDR1 MNHNS and CDR2 SASEGT. DNA of the CDR3: TGTGCCAGCAGTGAAGGGAGGGGGGTCGGACCCTACGAGCAGTACTTC. Protein product: CASSEGRGVGPYEQYF.

The V gene is TRBV13, the J gene TRBJ1-2, with TRBD1 matching 7 bases. Germline V gives CDR1 PRHDT, CDR2 FYEKMQ (reference sequence). The CDR3 sequence is 14 residues long. V was clipped by 5 bases and J by 5 bases; unmatched bases: 8. CDR3 nucleotide sequence: TGTGCCAGCAGCCCAAGGACAGGCCAATATGGCTACACCTTC. Residues: CASSPRTGQYGYTF.

J is TRBJ1-1 and V is TRBV12-3 or TRBV12-4; D is unresolved. The CDR3 has 13 residues. Trimming cost V 7 bases and J 7 bases, with 16 bases left between them. The chain's CDR3 is CASISKGSSEAFF. The CDR3 nucleotides read TGTGCCAGCATCTCCAAGGGTTCCAGTGAAGCTTTCTTT.

The rearrangement links TRBV11-1 to TRBJ2-7; D possibly matches TRBD1 or TRBD2 (5 bases each). Trimming shortened V by 4 bases and J by 0 bases, and 13 bases separated the two germline ends. Germline V gene lookup returns CDR1 SGHAT and CDR2 FQDESV (reference sequence). The CDR3 covers 15 residues. CDR3 sequence (DNA): TGTGCCAGCAGCTCCCAGGGCCGGGACTCCTACGAGCAGTACTTC. Residues: CASSSQGRDSYEQYF. The full variable domain, rest sourced from reference TRBV11-1 and TRBJ2-7, is EAEVAQSPRYKITEKSQAVAFWCDPISGHATLYWYRQILGQGPELLVQFQDESVVDDSQLPKDRFSAERLKGVDSTLKIQPAELGDSAMYLCASSSQGRDSYEQYFGPGTRLTVT.

The chain joins TRBV20-1 to TRBJ2-7, with 8 bases matching TRBD2. V shed 3 bases, J shed 0 bases, and the junction held 10 bases outside the gene matches. The CDR3 is 16 residues long. Germline lookup yields CDR1 DFQATT and CDR2 SNEGSKA (reference sequence). The CDR3 sequence: CSASGARAGVSYEQYF. The CDR3 bases are TGCAGTGCTAGTGGCGCGCGAGCGGGGGTCTCCTACGAGCAGTACTTC.

A few counts support this clone. The V and J genes are TRBV9 and TRBJ1-1, with TRBD1 matching over 9 bases. The germline CDR1 and CDR2 sequences are SGDLS and YYNGEE. J gave up 1 base and V 4 bases, and 8 bases lay outside the gene matches. This CDR3 contains 16 residues. The CDR3 loop is CASSPGTGLSNTEAFF. The CDR3 DNA reads as TGTGCCAGCAGCCCGGGGACAGGGCTATCGAACACTGAAGCTTTCTTT.

V is TRBV19 and J is TRBJ1-1; D gene unclear. CDR1 is LNHDA and CDR2 is SQIVND in the germline V gene (reference sequence). V was pared by 5 bases and J by 4 bases, with 17 bases between. The CDR3 contains 15 residues. The CDR3 spells CASSLGPVLSTEAFF. The CDR3 region has the DNA TGTGCCAGTAGTCTCGGACCCGTCCTGAGCACTGAAGCTTTCTTT. Full variable domain (missing parts from reference TRBV19 and TRBJ1-1): DGGITQSPKYLFRKEGQNVTLSCEQNLNHDAMYWYRQDPGQGLRLIYYSQIVNDFQKGDIAEGYSVSREKKESFPLTVTSAQKNPTAFYLCASSLGPVLSTEAFFGQGTRLTVV.

V and J are TRBV30 and TRBJ1-4; TRBD1 might be the D (6 bases). CDR1 is GTSNPN, CDR2 SVGIG, per germline (reference sequence). CDR3 size: 14 residues. V was clipped by 0 bases and J by 7 bases, with 12 bases between them. The CDR3 nucleotides read TGTGCCTGGAGTGTACGGGGGCTAAGTGAAAAACTGTTTTTT. Its protein is CAWSVRGLSEKLFF. Combining the CDR3 with reference TRBV30 and TRBJ1-4 gives the whole variable domain SQTIHQWPATLVQPVGSPLSLECTVEGTSNPNLYWYRQAAGRGLQLLFYSVGIGQISSEVPQNLSASRPQDRQFILSSKKLLLSDSGFYLCAWSVRGLSEKLFFGSGTQLSVL.

J is TRBJ2-2 and V is TRBV9; no clear D. V was pared by 2 bases and J by 5 bases, with 7 bases between. This CDR3 has 13 amino acids. Germline V gene sequence: CDR1 SGDLS, CDR2 YYNGEE. The DNA for the CDR3 is TGTGCCAGCAGCGTCAGGCAAACCGGGGAGCTGTTTTTT. Residues: CASSVRQTGELFF.

In its sample, this clone was seen once. This chain joins TRBV7-8 and TRBJ1-2, with TRBD1 identical over 9 bases. The CDR3 runs 15 residues. CDR1 is SGHVS and CDR2 is FQNEAQ in the germline V gene. Losses at the gene ends were 4 bases for V and 4 bases for J; bases not matched to a gene: 7. The CDR3 spells CASSSTGGAGYGYTF. CDR3 coding DNA: TGTGCCAGCAGCTCTACAGGGGGCGCAGGCTATGGCTACACCTTC.

This chain connects TRBV18 to TRBJ2-7; D call uncertain. The CDR3 covers 13 residues. Trimming removed 4 bases at V and 6 bases at J, with 13 bases between. CDR1 and CDR2 from the germline V gene are KGHSH and LQKENI. CDR3 sequence (DNA): TGTGCCAGCTCACTCCCCGGCTTAGTCGAGCAGTACTTC. Its protein product is CASSLPGLVEQYF.

The rearrangement uses TRBV6-1 and TRBJ1-2; no definite D call. The CDR3 sequence is 10 residues long. Trimming shortened V by 3 bases and J by 5 bases, and 1 base separated the two germline ends. CDR1 and CDR2 (germline): MNHNS, SASEGT. The chain's CDR3 is CASSEYGYTF. CDR3 DNA: TGTGCCAGCAGTGAGTATGGCTACACCTTC.

As DNA, the CDR3 is TGTGCCAGCACCCGTGGTGACAGAACTTATAACTATGGCTACACCTTC. Its protein is CASTRGDRTYNYGYTF. V and J are TRBV5-4 and TRBJ1-2, with a possible D match to TRBD1 (5 bases). The CDR3 sequence is 16 residues long. The germline V gene encodes CDR1 SGHNT and CDR2 YYREEE (reference sequence). With 6 bases removed from V and 1 base from J, the gap between germline ends came to 19 bases.

J is TRBJ1-1 and V is TRBV7-3; D may be TRBD1 (5 bases). Germline lookup yields CDR1 SGHTA and CDR2 FQGTGA. V was pared by 5 bases and J by 12 bases, with 22 bases between. There are 14 residues in the CDR3. CDR3 sequence: CASSLSRASETTFF. In DNA, the CDR3 is TGTGCCAGCAGCCTAAGCAGGGCTTCCGAGACGACTTTCTTT.

The chain links TRBV13 to TRBJ1-5, with TRBD1 matching over 7 bases. The V gene end was trimmed by 4 bases and the J gene end by 4 bases; junction bases not matched to a gene: 1. The CDR3 length is 13 residues. Germline V gene sequence: CDR1 PRHDT, CDR2 FYEKMQ (reference sequence). The CDR3: CASSWGQNQPQHF. The CDR3 region has the DNA TGTGCCAGCAGCTGGGGACAGAATCAGCCCCAGCATTTT.

The J gene is TRBJ2-1, the V gene TRBV4-2; 7 nucleotides line up with TRBD1. The junction had 10 bases not matched to a gene; V was cut back by 4 bases and J by 7 bases. This CDR3 region has 15 residues. Looked up from germline, CDR1 is LGHNA and CDR2 is YNFKEQ. The chain's CDR3 is CASSRGSGQLNEQFF. DNA of the CDR3: TGTGCCAGCAGCCGGGGGTCGGGACAGCTTAATGAGCAGTTCTTC.

This chain joins TRBV15 and TRBJ2-7; the D is unclear. Germline CDR1 and CDR2: LNHNV and YYDKDF (reference sequence). The CDR3 is 15 residues long. V dropped 5 bases and J dropped 0 bases, with 14 bases sitting between them. The CDR3 DNA reads TGTGCCACCAGCGTCGGAAGGTCTTCCTCCTACGAGCAGTACTTC. Protein: CATSVGRSSSYEQYF. Based on the CDR3 plus reference TRBV15 and TRBJ2-7, the full variable domain is DAMVIQNPRYQVTQFGKPVTLSCSQTLNHNVMYWYQQKSSQAPKLLFHYYDKDFNNEADTPDNFQSRRPNTSFCFLDIRSPGLGDTAMYLCATSVGRSSSYEQYFGPGTRLTVT.

The genes are TRBV10-3 and TRBJ1-2; 7 nucleotides agree with TRBD1. The V gene's germline CDR1 is ENHRY and CDR2 SYGVKD. J gave up 2 bases and V 3 bases, and 0 bases lay outside the gene matches. CDR3 length equals 13 residues. CDR3 in amino acids: CAISEQGNYGYTF. CDR3 DNA sequence: TGTGCCATCAGTGAACAGGGGAACTATGGCTACACCTTC.